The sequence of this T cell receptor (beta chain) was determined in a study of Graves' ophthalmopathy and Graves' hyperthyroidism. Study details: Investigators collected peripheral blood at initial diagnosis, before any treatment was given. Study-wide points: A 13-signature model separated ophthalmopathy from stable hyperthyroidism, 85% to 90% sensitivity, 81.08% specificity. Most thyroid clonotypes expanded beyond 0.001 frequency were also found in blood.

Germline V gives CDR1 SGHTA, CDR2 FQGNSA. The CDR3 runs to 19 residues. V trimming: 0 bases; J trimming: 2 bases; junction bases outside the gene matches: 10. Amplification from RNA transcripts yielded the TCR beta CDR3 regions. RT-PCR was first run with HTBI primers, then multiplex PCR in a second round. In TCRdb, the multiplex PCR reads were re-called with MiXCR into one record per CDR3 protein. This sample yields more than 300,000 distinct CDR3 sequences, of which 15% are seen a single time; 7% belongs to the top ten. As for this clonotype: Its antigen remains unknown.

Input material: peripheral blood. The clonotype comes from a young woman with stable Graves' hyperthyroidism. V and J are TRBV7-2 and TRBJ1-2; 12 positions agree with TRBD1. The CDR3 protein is CASSLAPAGTGGLNYGYTF. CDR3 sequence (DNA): TGTGCCAGCAGCTTAGCTCCCGCGGGGACAGGGGGCCTGAACTATGGCTACACCTTC.